This is a list of T cell receptor beta chains from one sample in a study of cytomegalovirus exposure and HLA in healthy donors. TCRdb's table, derived via immunoSEQ multiplex PCR, lists solely in-frame clones and lacks some. The table lists some 90,000 clones, under 90% of them singletons. Sequenced sample: PBMCs. Receptor source: a woman aged 70-85 years in good health and CMV-seropositive. Each CDR3 is given with its conserved first and last residue. D genes are given only for firm matches. Rows give clone size only sometimes, using once, few, many, or a class for an expanded clone.

V: TRBV6-1; size: once; J: TRBJ2-3; D: TRBD1; CDR3: CASGTVPSDTQYF; DNA: TGTGCCAGCGGGACAGTCCCTTCAGATACGCAGTATTTT
V: TRBV7-2; size: NA; J: TRBJ2-7; D: NA; CDR3: CASSLFGQFNSYEQYF; DNA: TGTGCCAGCAGCTTATTCGGACAGTTCAACTCCTACGAGCAGTACTTC
V: TRBV19; size: once; J: TRBJ1-5; D: NA; CDR3: CASSMGGGGFSNQPQHF; DNA: TGTGCCAGTAGTATGGGCGGTGGAGGGTTTAGCAATCAGCCCCAGCATTTT
V: TRBV6-5; size: NA; J: TRBJ2-3; D: TRBD1; CDR3: CASSPGTGLTDTQYF; DNA: TGTGCCAGCAGTCCCGGGACAGGCCTTACAGATACGCAGTATTTT
V: TRBV14; size: NA; J: TRBJ2-5; D: NA; CDR3: CASSLEGETQYF; DNA: TGTGCCAGCAGCCTTGAGGGAGAGACCCAGTACTTC
V: TRBV14; size: once; J: TRBJ2-7; D: NA; CDR3: CASSHPYSYEQYF; DNA: TGTGCCAGCAGCCACCCCTACAGCTACGAGCAGTACTTC
V: TRBV7-9; size: NA; J: TRBJ2-2; D: TRBD1; CDR3: CASSPLTGANTGELFF; DNA: TGTGCCAGCAGCCCACTGACAGGGGCGAACACCGGGGAGCTGTTTTTT
V: TRBV5-1; size: NA; J: TRBJ1-4; D: TRBD1; CDR3: CASSSSGTGGEKLFF; DNA: TGCGCCAGCAGCTCAAGCGGGACAGGGGGTGAAAAACTGTTTTTT
V: TRBV18; size: NA; J: TRBJ2-6; D: TRBD1; CDR3: CASSSGQGVVTGANVLTF; DNA: TGTGCCAGCTCCTCGGGACAGGGGGTTGTGACTGGGGCCAACGTCCTGACTTTC
V: TRBV28; size: NA; J: TRBJ2-7; D: TRBD1; CDR3: CASRTGDLYEQYF; DNA: TGTGCCAGCAGGACAGGGGATCTATACGAGCAGTACTTC
V: TRBV2; size: NA; J: TRBJ1-2; D: NA; CDR3: CASSDQGSNYGYTF; DNA: TGTGCCAGCAGTGACCAGGGTTCTAACTATGGCTACACCTTC
V: TRBV4-1; size: NA; J: TRBJ2-3; D: TRBD1; CDR3: CASSLTWTGGSTDTQYF; DNA: TGCGCCAGCAGCCTGACCTGGACAGGGGGGAGCACAGATACGCAGTATTTT